This T cell receptor beta chain was retrieved from a study of blood T cell repertoires in COVID-19. The wider study: The United States, Italy and Spain were the sources of the acute and convalescent COVID-19 samples.

The germline V gene encodes CDR1 MNHEY and CDR2 SVGAGI. Trimming pared 2 bases from V and 0 bases from J, leaving 5 bases between. The length of the CDR3 is 14 residues. Libraries were prepared by immunoSEQ multiplex PCR; TCRdb keeps only in-frame clonotypes and omits some of them. The table has approximately 170,000 clones, roughly nine tenths seen once; the top ten hold 10% to 11%. This clone was detected once. The sample consisted of peripheral blood. The clonotype was recovered from a woman aged 55-69 years with COVID-19, enrolled during active disease. The chain employs TRBV6-5 and TRBJ1-5; D ambiguous. CDR3 nucleotide sequence: TGTGCCAGCAGTTACGACAATAGCAATCAGCCCCAGCATTTT. Translated: CASSYDNSNQPQHF.